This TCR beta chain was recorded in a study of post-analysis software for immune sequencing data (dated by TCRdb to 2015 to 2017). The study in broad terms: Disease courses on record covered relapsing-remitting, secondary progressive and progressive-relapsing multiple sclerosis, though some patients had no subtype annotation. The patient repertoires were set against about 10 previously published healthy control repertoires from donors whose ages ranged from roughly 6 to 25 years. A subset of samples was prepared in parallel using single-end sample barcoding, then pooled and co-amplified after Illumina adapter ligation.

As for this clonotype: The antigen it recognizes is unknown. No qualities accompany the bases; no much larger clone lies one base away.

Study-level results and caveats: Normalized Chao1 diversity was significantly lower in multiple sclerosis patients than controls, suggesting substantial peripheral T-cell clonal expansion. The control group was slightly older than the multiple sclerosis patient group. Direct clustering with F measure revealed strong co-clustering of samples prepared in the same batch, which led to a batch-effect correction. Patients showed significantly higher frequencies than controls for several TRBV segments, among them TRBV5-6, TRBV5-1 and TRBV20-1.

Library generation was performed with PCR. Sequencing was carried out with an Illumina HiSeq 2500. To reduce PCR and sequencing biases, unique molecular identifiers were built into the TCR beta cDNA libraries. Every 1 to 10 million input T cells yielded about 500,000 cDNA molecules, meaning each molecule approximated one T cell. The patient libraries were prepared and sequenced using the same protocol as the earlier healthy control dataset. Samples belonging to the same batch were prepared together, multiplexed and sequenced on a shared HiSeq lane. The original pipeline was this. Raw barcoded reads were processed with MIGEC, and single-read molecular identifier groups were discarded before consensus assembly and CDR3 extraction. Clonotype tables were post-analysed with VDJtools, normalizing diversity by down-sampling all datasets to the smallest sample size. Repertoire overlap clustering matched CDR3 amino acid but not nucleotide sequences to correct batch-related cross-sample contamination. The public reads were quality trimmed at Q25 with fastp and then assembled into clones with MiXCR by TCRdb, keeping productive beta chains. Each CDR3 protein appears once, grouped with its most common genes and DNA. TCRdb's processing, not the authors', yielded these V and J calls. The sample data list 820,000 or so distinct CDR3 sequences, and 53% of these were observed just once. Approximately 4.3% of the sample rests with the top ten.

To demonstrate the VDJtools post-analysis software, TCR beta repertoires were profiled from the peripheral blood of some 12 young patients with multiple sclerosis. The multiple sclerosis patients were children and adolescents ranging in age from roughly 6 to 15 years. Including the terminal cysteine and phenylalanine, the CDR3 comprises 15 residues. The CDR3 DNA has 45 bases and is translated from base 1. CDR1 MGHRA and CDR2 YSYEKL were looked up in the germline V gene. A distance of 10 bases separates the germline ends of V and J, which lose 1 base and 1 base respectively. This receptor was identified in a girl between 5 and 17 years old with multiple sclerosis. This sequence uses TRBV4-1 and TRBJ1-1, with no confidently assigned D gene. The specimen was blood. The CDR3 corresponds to CASSQVGSGNTEAFF. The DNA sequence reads TGCGCCAGCAGCCAAGTAGGCTCAGGGAACACTGAAGCTTTCTTT.